This T cell receptor beta chain came from a study of immune characterization of retroperitoneal liposarcoma. Ten or more counts support this clonotype. Using its own MiXCR run on the PCR reads, TCRdb lists one record per CDR3 protein. The sample yields approximately 9,800 distinct CDR3 sequences, 25% to 35% seen once. The germline V gene encodes CDR1 MNHNS and CDR2 SASEGT. Trimming removed 6 bases from V and 2 bases from J; junction bases left unmatched: 9. The length of the CDR3 is 15 residues. The origin of this receptor is a female donor with retroperitoneal liposarcoma. The sample comprised tumor tissue. This sequence joins TRBV6-1 and TRBJ2-7; 8 bases fit TRBD2. In DNA form, the CDR3 reads TGTGCCAGCAGCCTAGCGGGCGACCTTCCCTACGAGCAGTACTTC. It translates to CASSLAGDLPYEQYF.